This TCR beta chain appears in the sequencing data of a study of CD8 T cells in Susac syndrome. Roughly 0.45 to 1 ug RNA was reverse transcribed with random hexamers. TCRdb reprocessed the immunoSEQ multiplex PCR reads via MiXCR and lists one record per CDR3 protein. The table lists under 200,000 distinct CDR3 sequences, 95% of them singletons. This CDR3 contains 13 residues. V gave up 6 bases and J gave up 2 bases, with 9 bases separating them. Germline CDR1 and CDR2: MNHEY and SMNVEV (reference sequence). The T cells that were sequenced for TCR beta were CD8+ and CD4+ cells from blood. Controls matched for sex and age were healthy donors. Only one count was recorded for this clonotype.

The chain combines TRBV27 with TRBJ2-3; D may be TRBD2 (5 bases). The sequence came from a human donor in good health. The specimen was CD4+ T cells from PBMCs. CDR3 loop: CASRTTITDTQYF. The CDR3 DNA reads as TGTGCCAGCAGGACGACTATCACAGATACGCAGTATTTT.